This T cell receptor (beta chain) was sequenced for a study of tumor and adjacent non-tumor tissue in lung cancer. No cell sorting was done before RNA was extracted from the tissue. The normal lung tissue was taken more than 3 cm from the tumor edge. Three rounds of nested PCR, following a modified ARM-PCR protocol, produced the TCRbeta library. MiXCR was run by TCRdb on the multiplex PCR reads, yielding one entry per CDR3 protein. In the table there are approximately 100,000 distinct CDR3 sequences, 50% to 70% of which are singletons. V trimming: 9 bases; J trimming: 8 bases; junction bases outside the gene matches: 12. CDR3 length equals 14 residues. The germline CDR1 and CDR2 sequences are SGHAT and FQNNGV. Remarks on this clonotype: This may be a read error: a much more frequent sequence differs by one nucleotide.

This sequence joins TRBV11-2 and TRBJ2-1, with 8 positions matching TRBD2. The sample consisted of distant non-tumor lung tissue. The origin of this receptor is a man aged 30 to 39 with non-small cell lung cancer. The CDR3: CASRYGTRIYEQFF. The CDR3 DNA is TGTGCCAGTAGATATGGGACTAGAATCTATGAGCAGTTCTTC.